These 14 T cell receptor beta chains share one sample of origin, sequenced in a study of pediatric ulcerative colitis (dated by TCRdb to between 2019 and 2020). The method was the immunoSEQ multiplex PCR assay. The clones in this table, taken by TCRdb from immuneACCESS, are in-frame only. Not every clone is retained; where verified, under half of the shortfall comes from an unresolved V gene, and the cause of the rest is unknown. The sample yields approximately 10,000 clones; over 75% were counted once. Approximately 7% of the sample rests with the top ten. The sequencing sample was made of blood. These TCRs come from a girl aged 10 to 17 with moderate ulcerative colitis.

The chain's CDR3 is CASSLERSYGYTF. CDR3 nucleotides: TGCGCCAGCAGCTTAGAACGGTCCTATGGCTACACCTTC. The V and J genes are TRBV5-1 and TRBJ1-2; no definite D call. CDR1 is SGHRS, CDR2 YFSETQ, per germline. This CDR3 has 13 residues. The V gene lost 2 bases and the J gene lost 4 bases, with 9 bases spanning the gap.

The gene calls are TRBV27 and TRBJ2-1; no definite D call. Germline CDR1 MNHEY, CDR2 SMNVEV (reference sequence). Trimming removed 5 bases from V and 9 bases from J, with 11 bases in between. The CDR3 runs 12 residues. CDR3 residues: CASSRPASEQFF. The CDR3 nucleotides are TGTGCCAGCAGTAGACCCGCCAGTGAGCAGTTCTTC.

The V gene is TRBV19, the J gene TRBJ2-7, with 10 bases lining up with TRBD2. The germline gives CDR1 LNHDA, CDR2 SQIVND (reference sequence). The J segment lost 5 bases and the V segment lost 5 bases, leaving 6 bases of the junction unmatched. The CDR3 length is 14 residues. The CDR3 nucleotides read TGTGCCAGTAGTTGGAGCGGGGGGGTCGACGAGCAGTACTTC. Translated, it gives CASSWSGGVDEQYF.

V usage is TRBV27 and J usage is TRBJ2-1; the D is unclear. Germline assignment: CDR1 MNHEY and CDR2 SMNVEV (reference sequence). The CDR3 totals 14 residues. V was cut by 3 bases and J by 0 bases, with 6 bases left in between. The CDR3 DNA reads TGTGCCAGCAGTTTTCCGAGCTCCTACAATGAGCAGTTCTTC. Residues: CASSFPSSYNEQFF.

The chain couples TRBV28 to TRBJ1-2; D not certain. V shed 6 bases and J shed 3 bases, with 11 bases lying between them. The CDR3 runs 13 residues. The germline V gene has CDR1 MDHEN and CDR2 SYDVKM. CDR3 DNA: TGTGCCAGCAGCCCCCTTAGATACTATGGCTACACCTTC. Protein: CASSPLRYYGYTF.

The chain employs TRBV21-1 and TRBJ1-2; the tabulated D call, TRBD1, remains unverified against the DNA. TRBV21-1 is marked as a pseudogene. This CDR3 has 16 residues. The chain's CDR3 is CASSKGGTGGKDGYTF. The CDR3 DNA follows: TGTGCCAGCAGCAAAGGAGGGACAGGGGGCAAGGATGGCTACACCTTC.

This clone was observed a single time. J is TRBJ2-1 and V is TRBV28; 7 positions agree with TRBD2. The ends lost 2 bases at V and 6 bases at J; junction bases unmatched: 4. This CDR3 has 14 amino acids. Germline CDR1 MDHEN, CDR2 SYDVKM. In DNA form, the CDR3 reads TGTGCCAGCAGTTTAATCGGCGGGAGCAATGAGCAGTTCTTC. Amino acid sequence: CASSLIGGSNEQFF.

J is TRBJ1-2 and V is TRBV11-2, with D perhaps TRBD1 (6 bases). This CDR3 spans 15 amino acids. Looked up from germline, CDR1 is SGHAT and CDR2 is FQNNGV. Trimming removed 2 bases from V and 6 bases from J, with 16 bases in between. DNA of the CDR3: TGTGCCAGCAGCTTATATCCGGGGGGCTCGGATGGCTACACCTTC. Its translation is CASSLYPGGSDGYTF.

The chain carries TRBV2 and TRBJ2-1, with D perhaps matching TRBD2 (6 bases). Germline loops: CDR1 SNHLY, CDR2 FYNNEI. V lost 7 bases and J lost 5, with 9 bases in between. The CDR3 loop spans 12 amino acids. The CDR3: CASIGLHNEQFF. The CDR3, as DNA: TGTGCCAGCATAGGACTACACAATGAGCAGTTCTTC.

This chain connects TRBV29-1 to TRBJ1-1, with TRBD1 as a possible D gene (5 bases). Germline values: CDR1 SQVTM, CDR2 ANQGSEA. V gave up 7 bases and J gave up 4 bases, with 16 bases separating them. The CDR3 has 13 residues. The CDR3 DNA reads as TGCAGCGGCGGGGGGGGGATCGGCACTGAAGCTTTCTTT. Amino acids: CSGGGGIGTEAFF. The variable domain in full, completed from reference TRBV29-1 and TRBJ1-1, reads SAVISQKPSRDICQRGTSLTIQCQVDSQVTMMFWYRQQPGQSLTLIATANQGSEATYESGFVIDKFPISRPNLTFSTLTVSNMSPEDSSIYLCSGGGGIGTEAFFGQGTRLTVV.

The count of this clone is one. The V gene is TRBV18, the J gene TRBJ1-4; 8 bases map to TRBD1. The CDR3 runs 15 residues. Germline V CDR1 and CDR2: KGHSH, LQKENI. Germline trimming cut 1 base from V and 8 bases from J; bases unmatched to any gene: 6. In nucleotides, the CDR3 is TGTGCCAGCTCACCACGGACAGGGAGGTACGAAAAACTGTTTTTT. It codes for CASSPRTGRYEKLFF.

The chain couples TRBV6-4 to TRBJ1-5; tentatively, D is TRBD1 (6 bases). The CDR3 covers 15 residues. Trimming stripped 4 bases from V and 9 bases from J, with 19 bases between. Looked up from germline, CDR1 is MRHNA and CDR2 is SNTAGT. The CDR3 protein is CASSAHRDEGWPQHF. CDR3 bases: TGTGCCAGCAGTGCCCACAGGGACGAGGGTTGGCCCCAGCATTTT.

V and J are TRBV29-1 and TRBJ2-1; TRBD2 agrees at 11 bases. The germline gives CDR1 SQVTM, CDR2 ANQGSEA. V trimming: 3 bases; J trimming: 1 base; junction bases outside the gene matches: 8. The CDR3 is made up of 17 amino acids. CDR3: CSVDWPLAGDSYNEQFF. The CDR3 bases are TGCAGCGTTGATTGGCCACTAGCGGGAGATTCCTACAATGAGCAGTTCTTC.

The V call is TRBV7-9, the J call TRBJ2-3; D gene uncertain. The CDR3 spans 11 residues. Germline V gene data show CDR1 as SEHNR and CDR2 as FQNEAQ (reference sequence). The germline V and J ends were trimmed by 2 bases and 4 bases, with 1 base remaining between them. CDR3 in DNA: TGTGCCAGCAGCTTATCAGATACGCAGTATTTT. This sequence encodes CASSLSDTQYF.